This passage covers 6 T cell receptor beta chains from one sample sequenced in a study of shared clonotypes between healthy human individuals. Clones were sequenced by immunoSEQ multiplex PCR, and TCRdb holds only the in-frame ones, with some missing. The profile shows approximately 720,000 clones, around 90% of them singletons. CD8 cells regarded as naive lacked CD45RO, were positively chosen for CCR7, and omitted terminally differentiated effector memory CD45RA+ cells. The sequencing sample was made of naive CD8+ T cells sorted from blood. These receptors were obtained from a man younger than 45 in good health.

V is TRBV9 and J is TRBJ2-7; 9 positions match TRBD2. CDR1 is SGDLS, CDR2 YYNGEE, per germline. The CDR3 runs to 16 residues. The V and J ends lost 1 base and 4 bases, in that order; junction bases with no gene match: 9. CDR3 loop: CASSVSAVAGVYEQYF. The CDR3 DNA reads as TGTGCCAGCAGCGTATCTGCGGTAGCGGGAGTATACGAGCAGTACTTC.

Regarding this clone: This could be a read error, since a much larger clone is one nucleotide away. The genes are TRBV9 and TRBJ2-7, with D possibly TRBD1 on 6 matching bases. Trimming left V 5 bases short and J 1 base short, with 7 bases between. The CDR3 totals 12 residues. CDR1 is SGDLS and CDR2 is YYNGEE in the germline V gene. The CDR3 region has the DNA TGTGCCAGCAGAGGACAGTCCTACGAGCAGTACTTC. Protein sequence: CASRGQSYEQYF.

This chain uses TRBV7-3 with TRBJ1-1; no clear D gene. This CDR3 is built from 13 residues. Between the trimmed V and J ends, which lost 0 bases and 4 bases, there was a span of 6 bases. From germline, CDR1 is SGHTA and CDR2 FQGTGA. This chain's CDR3 is CASSLTFGTEAFF. The CDR3 DNA reads TGTGCCAGCAGCTTAACGTTTGGCACTGAAGCTTTCTTT. Full variable domain (remainder filled in from reference TRBV7-3 and TRBJ1-1): GAGVSQTPSNKVTEKGKYVELRCDPISGHTALYWYRQSLGQGPEFLIYFQGTGAADDSGLPNDRFFAVRPEGSVSTLKIQRTERGDSAVYLCASSLTFGTEAFFGQGTRLTVV.

The V gene is TRBV18, the J gene TRBJ2-1, with 11 bases identical to TRBD1. The trim removed 3 bases at V and 9 bases at J, leaving 4 bases unmatched. The CDR3 extends over 14 amino acids. Germline CDR1 reads KGHSH; CDR2 reads LQKENI. CDR3 sequence (DNA): TGTGCCAGCTCACCGGGACAGGGGGAAGGTGAGCAGTTCTTC. Its translation: CASSPGQGEGEQFF.

The rearrangement joins TRBV27 to TRBJ1-1; unclear D gene. The CDR3 length is 14 residues. V lost 1 base and J lost 7, with 13 bases in between. Germline-derived CDR1 and CDR2 are MNHEY and SMNVEV (reference sequence). The CDR3 coding sequence is TGTGCCAGCAGTTTATTGGGAGGCGCTCATGAAGCTTTCTTT. Residues: CASSLLGGAHEAFF.

This clone was counted once. In DNA, the CDR3 is TGTGCCAGCAGTCTCCGGGACAGGGCCGGGGCCAACGTCCTGACTTTC. Protein: CASSLRDRAGANVLTF. The V and J genes are TRBV7-2 and TRBJ2-6, with 9 bases identical to TRBD1. CDR1 and CDR2 (germline): SGHTA, FQGNSA. The CDR3 has 16 residues. The V segment lost 6 bases and the J segment 4 bases; nucleotides outside the gene matches: 7.